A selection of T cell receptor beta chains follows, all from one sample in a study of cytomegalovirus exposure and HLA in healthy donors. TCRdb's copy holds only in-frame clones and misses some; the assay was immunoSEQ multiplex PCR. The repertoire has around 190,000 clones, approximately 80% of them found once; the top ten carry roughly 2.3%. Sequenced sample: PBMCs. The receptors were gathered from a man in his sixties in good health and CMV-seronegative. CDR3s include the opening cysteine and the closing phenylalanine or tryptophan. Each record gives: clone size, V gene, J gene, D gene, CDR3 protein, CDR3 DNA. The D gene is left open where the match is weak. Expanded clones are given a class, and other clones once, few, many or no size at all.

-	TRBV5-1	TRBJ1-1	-	CASSLGETGEAFF	TGCGCCAGCAGCTTGGGAGAGACAGGCGAGGCTTTCTTT
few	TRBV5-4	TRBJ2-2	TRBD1	CASSQRTGNVGELFF	TGTGCCAGCAGCCAACGGACAGGGAATGTCGGGGAGCTGTTTTTT
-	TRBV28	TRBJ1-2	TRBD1	CASSSETGNGYGYTF	TGTGCCAGCAGTTCAGAGACAGGGAACGGCTATGGCTACACCTTC
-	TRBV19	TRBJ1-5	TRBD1	CASNWGTGLTNQPQHF	TGTGCCAGTAATTGGGGGACAGGCTTAACTAATCAGCCCCAGCATTTT
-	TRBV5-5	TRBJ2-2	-	CASSLVSWGAGELFF	TGTGCCAGCAGCTTGGTATCGTGGGGGGCCGGGGAGCTGTTTTTT
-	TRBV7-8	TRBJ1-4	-	CASSSRQRNEKLFF	TGTGCCAGCAGCTCGAGACAGAGAAATGAAAAACTGTTTTTT
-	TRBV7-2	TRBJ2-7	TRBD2	CASTVTSGISYEQYF	TGTGCCAGCACCGTGACTAGCGGGATCTCCTACGAGCAGTACTTC
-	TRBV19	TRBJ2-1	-	CASSMGALPLDEQFF	TGTGCCAGTAGTATGGGGGCGCTCCCTTTGGATGAGCAGTTCTTC
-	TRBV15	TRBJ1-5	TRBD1	CATSRGQTPAGGGQPQHF	TGTGCCACCAGCAGAGGGCAGACTCCCGCAGGGGGTGGTCAGCCCCAGCATTTT
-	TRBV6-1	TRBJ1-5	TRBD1	CASTGQGANNQPQHF	TGTGCCAGCACCGGACAGGGGGCAAACAATCAGCCCCAGCATTTT
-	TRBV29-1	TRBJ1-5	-	CSVKGGSNQPQNF	TGCAGCGTCAAAGGGGGTAGCAATCAGCCCCAGAATTTT
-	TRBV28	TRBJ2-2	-	CASSLLARSTGELFF	TGTGCCAGCAGTTTACTAGCGCGGTCCACCGGGGAGCTGTTTTTT
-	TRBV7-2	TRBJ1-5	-	CASSLVRGPQHF	TGTGCCAGCAGCCTGGTTCGGGGGCCCCAGCATTTT
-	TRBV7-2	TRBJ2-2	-	CASSLVPGPRGTGELFF	TGTGCCAGCAGCTTGGTTCCGGGCCCCCGGGGTACCGGGGAGCTGTTTTTT
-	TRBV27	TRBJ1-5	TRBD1	CASSLSGGLQPQHF	TGTGCCAGCAGTTTGTCAGGGGGCCTACAGCCCCAGCATTTT
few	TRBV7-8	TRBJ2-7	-	CASSRTRPGTSEQYF	TGTGCCAGCAGCCGTACTAGGCCCGGGACAAGCGAGCAGTACTTC
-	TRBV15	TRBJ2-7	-	CATSSVFGGQTYEQYF	TGTGCCACCAGCAGTGTATTTGGGGGACAAACCTACGAGCAGTACTTC
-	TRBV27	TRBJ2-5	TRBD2	CASSLSSGGFGETQYF	TGTGCCAGCAGTTTAAGTAGCGGGGGGTTTGGAGAGACCCAGTACTTC
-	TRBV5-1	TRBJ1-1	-	CASSWATQTTEAFF	TGCGCCAGCAGCTGGGCGACCCAGACAACTGAAGCTTTCTTT
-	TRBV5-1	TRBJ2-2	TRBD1	CASTTTRQGASGELFF	TGCGCCAGCACCACAACCCGACAGGGGGCTTCGGGGGAGCTGTTTTTT
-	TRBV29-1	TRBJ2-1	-	CSVVARTYNEQFF	TGCAGCGTTGTAGCTAGGACCTACAATGAGCAGTTCTTC
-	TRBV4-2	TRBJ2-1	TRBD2	CASSQEETSGGLEQFF	TGTGCCAGCAGCCAAGAAGAGACTAGCGGGGGGCTTGAGCAGTTCTTC
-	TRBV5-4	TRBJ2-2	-	CASSYPGTGELFF	TGTGCCAGCAGCTACCCCGGGACCGGGGAGCTGTTTTTT
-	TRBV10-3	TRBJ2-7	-	CAISLQDYEQYF	TGTGCCATCAGTTTACAGGATTACGAGCAGTACTTC
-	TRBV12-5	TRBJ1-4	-	CASGFGGTPNEKLFF	TGTGCTAGTGGTTTCGGTGGGACACCTAATGAAAAACTGTTTTTT
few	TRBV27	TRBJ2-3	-	CASKRWGGTDTQYF	TGTGCCAGCAAAAGGTGGGGAGGCACAGATACGCAGTATTTT
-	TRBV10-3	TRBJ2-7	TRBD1	CAIKVTGGERPQSSYEQYF	TGTGCCATCAAGGTGACAGGGGGCGAACGCCCCCAGAGCTCCTACGAGCAGTACTTC
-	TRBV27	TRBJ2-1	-	CASRRGSYNEQFF	TGTGCCTCCCGCAGGGGAAGCTACAATGAGCAGTTCTTC
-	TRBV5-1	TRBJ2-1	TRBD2	CASSLLASGYNEQFF	TGCGCCAGCAGCCTCCTGGCTAGCGGCTACAATGAGCAGTTCTTC
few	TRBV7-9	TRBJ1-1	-	CASSSLMNTEAFF	TGTGCCAGCAGCTCCCTTATGAACACTGAAGCTTTCTTT
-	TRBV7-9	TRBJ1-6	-	CASSSNSLGRPNNSPLHF	TGTGCCAGCAGCTCAAATTCTCTAGGGAGGCCGAATAATTCACCCCTCCACTTT
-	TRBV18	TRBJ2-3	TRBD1	CASSPNKRDRGNPPHTQYF	TGTGCCAGCTCACCAAATAAGAGGGACAGGGGAAACCCGCCTCATACGCAGTATTTT
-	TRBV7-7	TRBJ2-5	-	CASSRGSQETQYF	TGTGCCAGCAGCAGGGGGTCCCAAGAGACCCAGTACTTC
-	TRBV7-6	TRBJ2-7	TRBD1	CASSLGGDRAHEQYF	TGTGCCAGCAGCTTAGGAGGCGACAGGGCACACGAGCAGTACTTC
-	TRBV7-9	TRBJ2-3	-	CASSASGSTDTQYF	TGTGCCAGCAGCGCCAGCGGAAGCACAGATACGCAGTATTTT
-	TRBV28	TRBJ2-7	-	CASSLYSGQGSYEQYF	TGTGCCAGCAGTTTATACTCGGGCCAGGGATCCTACGAGCAATACTTC
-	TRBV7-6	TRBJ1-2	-	CASSSQEGDYGYTF	TGTGCCAGCAGCTCCCAGGAAGGGGACTATGGCTACACCTTC
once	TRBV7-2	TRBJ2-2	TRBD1	CASSLAQGAIGELFF	TGTGCCAGCAGCTTAGCACAGGGGGCAATCGGGGAGCTGTTTTTT
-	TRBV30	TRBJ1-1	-	CAWSEQTAFF	TGTGCCTGGAGTGAACAAACGGCTTTCTTT
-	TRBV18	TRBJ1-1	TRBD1	CASSPTGTGEAFF	TGTGCCAGCTCACCAACCGGGACAGGGGAAGCTTTCTTT
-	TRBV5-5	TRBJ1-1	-	CASSLQYNTEAFF	TGTGCCAGCAGCTTGCAGTACAACACTGAAGCTTTCTTT
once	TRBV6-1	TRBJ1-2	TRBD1	CASNRDGRTGEGYTF	TGTGCCAGCAACCGCGATGGGCGGACAGGGGAAGGCTACACCTTC
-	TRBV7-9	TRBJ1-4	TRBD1	CASSLAGTGEKLFF	TGTGCCAGCAGCTTAGCTGGGACAGGGGAAAAACTGTTTTTT
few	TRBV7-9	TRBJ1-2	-	CASSPGLNYGYTF	TGTGCCAGCAGCCCAGGTCTCAACTATGGCTACACCTTC
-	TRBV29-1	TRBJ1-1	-	CSVGPWEMNTEAFF	TGCAGCGTTGGGCCGTGGGAGATGAACACTGAAGCTTTCTTT
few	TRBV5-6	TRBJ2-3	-	CASSLGIAVSTDTQYF	TGTGCCAGCAGCTTAGGGATAGCGGTGAGCACAGATACGCAGTATTTT
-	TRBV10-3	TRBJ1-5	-	CAISESAGNQPQHF	TGTGCCATCAGTGAGTCAGCGGGCAATCAGCCCCAGCATTTT
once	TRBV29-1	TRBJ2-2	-	CSVEIQATGELFF	TGCAGCGTTGAAATACAGGCCACCGGGGAGCTGTTTTTT
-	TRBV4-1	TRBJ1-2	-	CASSQEGGPGNYGYTF	TGCGCCAGCAGCCAAGAAGGAGGGCCAGGGAACTATGGCTACACCTTC
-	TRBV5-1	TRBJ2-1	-	CASSLADNEQFF	TGCGCCAGCAGCTTGGCGGACAATGAGCAGTTCTTC
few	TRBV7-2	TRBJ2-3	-	CASSQFTRGTDTQYF	TGTGCCAGCAGCCAATTTACTAGGGGCACAGATACGCAGTATTTT
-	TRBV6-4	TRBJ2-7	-	CASSRGESYEQYF	TGTGCCAGCAGCCGCGGCGAGAGCTACGAGCAGTACTTC
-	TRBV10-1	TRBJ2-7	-	CASSESQVYEQYF	TGCGCCAGCAGTGAGTCACAGGTCTACGAGCAGTACTTC
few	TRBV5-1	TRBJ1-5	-	CASSLDGVQPQHF	TGCGCCAGCAGCTTGGACGGGGTTCAGCCCCAGCATTTT
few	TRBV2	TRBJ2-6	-	CASSTGFLTF	TGTGCCAGCAGTACAGGGTTTCTGACTTTC